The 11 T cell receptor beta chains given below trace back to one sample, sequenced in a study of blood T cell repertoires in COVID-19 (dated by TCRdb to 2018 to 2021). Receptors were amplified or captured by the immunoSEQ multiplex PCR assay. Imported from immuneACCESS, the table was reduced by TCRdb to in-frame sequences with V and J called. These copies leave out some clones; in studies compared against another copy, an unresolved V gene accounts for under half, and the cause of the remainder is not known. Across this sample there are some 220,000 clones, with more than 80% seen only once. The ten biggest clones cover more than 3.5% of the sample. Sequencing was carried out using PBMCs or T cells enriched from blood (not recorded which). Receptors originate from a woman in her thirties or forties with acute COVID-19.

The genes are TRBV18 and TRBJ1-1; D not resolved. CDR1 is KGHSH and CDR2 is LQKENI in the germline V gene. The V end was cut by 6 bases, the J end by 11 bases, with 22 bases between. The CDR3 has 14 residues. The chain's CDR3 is CASSPASKRVAAFF. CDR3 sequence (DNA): TGTGCCAGCTCTCCAGCATCTAAGAGGGTGGCGGCTTTCTTT.

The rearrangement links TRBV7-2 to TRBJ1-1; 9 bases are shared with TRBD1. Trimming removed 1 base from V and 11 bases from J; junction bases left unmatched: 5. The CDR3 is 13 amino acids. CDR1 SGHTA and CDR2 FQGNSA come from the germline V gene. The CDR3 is CASSLGQGVEAFF. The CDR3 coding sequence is TGTGCCAGCAGCTTAGGACAGGGGGTTGAGGCTTTCTTT.

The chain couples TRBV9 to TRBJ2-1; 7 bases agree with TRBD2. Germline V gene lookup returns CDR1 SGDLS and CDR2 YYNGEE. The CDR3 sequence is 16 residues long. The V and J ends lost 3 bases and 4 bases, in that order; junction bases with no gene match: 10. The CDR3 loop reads CASSARSSGGYNEQFF. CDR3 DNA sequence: TGTGCCAGCAGCGCCCGGTCTAGCGGTGGGTACAATGAGCAGTTCTTC.

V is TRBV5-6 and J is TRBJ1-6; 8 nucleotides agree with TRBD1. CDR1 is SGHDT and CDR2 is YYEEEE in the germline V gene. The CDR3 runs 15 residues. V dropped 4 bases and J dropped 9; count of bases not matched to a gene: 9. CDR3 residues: CASSRWTGTTSPLHF. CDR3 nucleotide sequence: TGTGCCAGCAGCCGATGGACAGGGACGACTTCACCCCTCCACTTT.

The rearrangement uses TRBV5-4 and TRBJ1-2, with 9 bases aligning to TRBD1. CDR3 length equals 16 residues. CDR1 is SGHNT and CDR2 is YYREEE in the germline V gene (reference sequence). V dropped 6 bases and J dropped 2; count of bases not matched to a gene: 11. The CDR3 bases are TGTGCCAGCATCGGGACAGGGAGAGGTGGCAACTATGGCTACACCTTC. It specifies CASIGTGRGGNYGYTF.

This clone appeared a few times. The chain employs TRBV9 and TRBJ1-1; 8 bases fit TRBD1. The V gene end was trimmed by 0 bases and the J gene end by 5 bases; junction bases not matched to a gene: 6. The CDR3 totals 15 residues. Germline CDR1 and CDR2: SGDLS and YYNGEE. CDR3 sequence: CASSVAIGQGTEAFF. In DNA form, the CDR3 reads TGTGCCAGCAGCGTAGCTATAGGACAGGGTACTGAAGCTTTCTTT.

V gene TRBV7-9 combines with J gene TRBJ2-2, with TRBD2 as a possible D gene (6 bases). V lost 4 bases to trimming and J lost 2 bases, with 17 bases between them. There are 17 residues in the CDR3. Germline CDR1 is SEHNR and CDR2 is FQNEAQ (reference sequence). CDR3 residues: CASSSWTPAGNTGELFF. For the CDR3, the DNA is TGTGCCAGCAGCTCTTGGACTCCGGCGGGAAACACCGGGGAGCTGTTTTTT.

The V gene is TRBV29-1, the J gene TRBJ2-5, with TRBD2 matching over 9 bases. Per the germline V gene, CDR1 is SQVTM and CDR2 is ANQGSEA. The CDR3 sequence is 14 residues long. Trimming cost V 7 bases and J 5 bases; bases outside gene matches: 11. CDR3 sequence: CSADLAGGPETQYF. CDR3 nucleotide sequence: TGCAGCGCCGACTTGGCGGGGGGGCCCGAGACCCAGTACTTC.

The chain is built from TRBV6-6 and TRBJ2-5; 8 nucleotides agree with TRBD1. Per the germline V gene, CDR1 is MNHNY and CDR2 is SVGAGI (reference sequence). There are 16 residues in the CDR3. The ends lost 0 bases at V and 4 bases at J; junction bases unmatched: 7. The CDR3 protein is CASSYSPGQGGETQYF. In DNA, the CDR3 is TGTGCCAGCAGTTACTCTCCTGGACAGGGTGGAGAGACCCAGTACTTC.

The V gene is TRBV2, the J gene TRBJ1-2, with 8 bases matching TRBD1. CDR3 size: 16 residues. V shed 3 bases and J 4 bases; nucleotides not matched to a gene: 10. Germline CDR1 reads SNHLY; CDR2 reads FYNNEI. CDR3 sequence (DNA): TGTGCCAGCAGTGATCCGATGGACAGGGTGAGCTATGGCTACACCTTC. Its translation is CASSDPMDRVSYGYTF.

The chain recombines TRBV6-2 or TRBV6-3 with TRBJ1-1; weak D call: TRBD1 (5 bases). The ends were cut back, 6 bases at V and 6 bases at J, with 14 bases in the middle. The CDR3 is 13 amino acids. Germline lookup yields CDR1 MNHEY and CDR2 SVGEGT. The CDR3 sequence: CASSRRRVAEAFF. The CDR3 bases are TGTGCCAGCAGCCGTCGCAGGGTAGCTGAAGCTTTCTTT.